Below are 29 T cell receptor beta chains sequenced from a single sample in a study of cytomegalovirus exposure and HLA in healthy donors. 13 Jbeta primers and 60 Vbeta primers were used for the PCR. Sequencing was performed with immunoSEQ multiplex PCR; in TCRdb, only in-frame clones are kept and a portion is missing. The table has some 130,000 clones, 60% to 85% seen once. The sequenced material came from PBMCs. The receptors here all came from a man aged 25 to 45 in good health and CMV-seronegative.

The J gene is TRBJ2-1, the V gene TRBV5-6; TRBD2 matches at 10 bases. The V and J ends lost 2 bases and 7 bases, in that order; junction bases with no gene match: 6. Germline loops: CDR1 SGHDT, CDR2 YYEEEE. The CDR3 runs to 15 residues. CDR3: CASSLLSGGQNEQFF. CDR3 nucleotide sequence: TGTGCCAGCAGCTTACTTAGCGGGGGGCAAAATGAGCAGTTCTTC.

The rearrangement joins TRBV6-1 to TRBJ2-7, with TRBD1 matching 8 bases. Germline CDR1 and CDR2: MNHNS and SASEGT. J gave up 9 bases and V 7 bases, and 8 bases lay outside the gene matches. The CDR3 is 12 amino acids. The CDR3 loop reads CASTPGTGRQYF. CDR3 coding DNA: TGTGCCAGCACCCCAGGGACAGGTCGGCAGTACTTC.

The rearrangement links TRBV28 to TRBJ2-1, with D maybe TRBD2 (5 bases). This CDR3 has 18 amino acids. CDR1 MDHEN and CDR2 SYDVKM come from the germline V gene. Trimming removed 5 bases from V and 7 bases from J, with 27 bases in between. As DNA, the CDR3 is TGTGCCAGCAGTGTGCAACATTTGGGAGTAGGTCCCCCGAATGAGCAGTTCTTC. It yields the protein CASSVQHLGVGPPNEQFF.

CDR3 region: CASSFGEDTEAFF. Here the CDR3 DNA reads TGTGCCAGCAGCTTCGGGGAAGACACTGAAGCTTTCTTT. This rearrangement joins TRBV11-3 to TRBJ1-1; D is unresolved. Germline V CDR1 and CDR2: SGHNT, YENEEA. Trimming shortened V by 3 bases and J by 3 bases, and 8 bases separated the two germline ends. CDR3 length equals 13 residues.

The V and J genes are TRBV18 and TRBJ1-6; 9 positions match TRBD1. There are 15 residues in the CDR3. CDR1 is KGHSH and CDR2 is LQKENI in the germline V gene. With V trimmed by 3 bases and J by 4 bases, 1 base remained unmatched. The CDR3 region is CASSPGQGYNSPLHF. The CDR3, as DNA: TGTGCCAGCTCACCGGGACAGGGATATAATTCACCCCTCCACTTT.

The genes are TRBV4-1 and TRBJ2-7, with 8 bases matching TRBD1. The junction had 9 bases not matched to a gene; V was cut back by 0 bases and J by 5 bases. This CDR3 region has 16 residues. The V gene's germline CDR1 is MGHRA and CDR2 YSYEKL. CDR3 sequence reads: CASSQELRQGYHEQYF. DNA of the CDR3: TGCGCCAGCAGCCAAGAACTCCGACAGGGGTACCACGAGCAGTACTTC.

This chain uses TRBV28 with TRBJ1-2; TRBD1 agrees at 7 bases. V lost 6 bases to trimming and J lost 1 base; unmatched junction nucleotides: 8. Germline CDR1 MDHEN, CDR2 SYDVKM. This CDR3 has 15 residues. For the CDR3, the DNA is TGTGCCAGCAGCAGCCCAGGGGGGCATAACTATGGCTACACCTTC. This codes for CASSSPGGHNYGYTF.

The chain couples TRBV7-3 to TRBJ1-3, with 7 bases matching TRBD1. The CDR3 is made up of 13 amino acids. V lost 5 bases, J lost 8 bases, and 6 bases stayed unmatched. Germline-derived CDR1 and CDR2 are SGHTA and FQGTGA. The DNA of the CDR3 is TGTGCCAGCAGCCTACAGGGGAAGGACACCATATATTTT. Residues: CASSLQGKDTIYF. Together with reference TRBV7-3 and TRBJ1-3, the CDR3 gives the full variable domain: GAGVSQTPSNKVTEKGKYVELRCDPISGHTALYWYRQSLGQGPEFLIYFQGTGAADDSGLPNDRFFAVRPEGSVSTLKIQRTERGDSAVYLCASSLQGKDTIYFGEGSWLTVV.

This clone was recorded once. The chain carries TRBV10-1 and TRBJ2-3, with unresolved D. CDR3 size: 13 residues. CDR1 is WNHNN and CDR2 is SYGVQD in the germline V gene (reference sequence). Trimming pared 3 bases from V and 6 bases from J, leaving 10 bases between. CDR3 sequence: CASSDPVVDTQYF. CDR3 bases: TGCGCCAGCAGTGACCCTGTTGTTGATACGCAGTATTTT.

The chain combines TRBV6-5 with TRBJ1-1; D not certain. Between the trimmed V and J ends, which lost 0 bases and 8 bases, there was a span of 10 bases. There are 13 residues in the CDR3. CDR1 is MNHEY and CDR2 is SVGAGI in the germline V gene. CDR3: CASSYSIRGEAFF. In nucleotides, the CDR3 is TGTGCCAGCAGTTACTCGATCCGAGGGGAAGCTTTCTTT.

This chain connects TRBV5-1 to TRBJ1-2, with 11 bases lining up with TRBD1. The germline gives CDR1 SGHRS, CDR2 YFSETQ. The CDR3 is 15 residues long. The V gene end was trimmed by 7 bases and the J gene end by 4 bases; junction bases not matched to a gene: 9. CDR3 loop: CASAAGQGDVYGYTF. The CDR3 coding sequence is TGCGCCAGCGCCGCGGGACAGGGGGATGTCTATGGCTACACCTTC.

This clone was counted a single time. The chain combines TRBV7-7 with TRBJ2-3; 9 bases line up with TRBD2. This CDR3 comprises 15 residues. Germline CDR1 SSHAT, CDR2 FNYEAQ (reference sequence). V lost 1 base, J lost 2 bases, and 1 base stayed unmatched. CDR3 region: CASSLVGLATDTQYF. Here the CDR3 DNA reads TGTGCCAGCAGCTTAGTGGGACTAGCCACAGATACGCAGTATTTT.

V gene TRBV13 combines with J gene TRBJ2-3; TRBD1 matches at 10 bases. The J segment lost 5 bases and the V segment lost 5 bases, leaving 19 bases of the junction unmatched. Germline CDR1 PRHDT, CDR2 FYEKMQ (reference sequence). CDR3 length: 19 residues. The CDR3 DNA follows: TGTGCCAGCAGCGTGGGACAGGGGCTTCACCTAGTGTCGGGAGATACGCAGTATTTT. This encodes CASSVGQGLHLVSGDTQYF.

V gene TRBV7-9 combines with J gene TRBJ1-3, with D possibly matching TRBD1 (6 bases). The CDR3 totals 15 residues. Deletions cut 2 bases from V and 4 bases from J, with 12 bases between. Per the germline V gene, CDR1 is SEHNR and CDR2 is FQNEAQ (reference sequence). This CDR3 reads CASSLQGLVGNTIYF. CDR3 nucleotide sequence: TGTGCCAGCAGCTTACAGGGGTTGGTAGGAAACACCATATATTTT.

This clone was seen more than once but under ten times. The chain has TRBV4-1 and TRBJ2-1; 11 nucleotides align to TRBD2. V shed 0 bases, J shed 7 bases, and the junction held 5 bases outside the gene matches. CDR3 length: 16 amino acids. Germline CDR1 is MGHRA and CDR2 is YSYEKL. The CDR3 nucleotides read TGCGCCAGCAGCCAAGATAGCGGGGGGGCTCGGAATGAGCAGTTCTTC. Residues: CASSQDSGGARNEQFF.

The genes are TRBV9 and TRBJ2-3; D unclear. The CDR3 contains 15 residues. The V gene's germline CDR1 is SGDLS and CDR2 YYNGEE. With 4 bases removed from V and 0 bases from J, the gap between germline ends came to 12 bases. CDR3 sequence reads: CASSNTRASTDTQYF. The CDR3 DNA is TGTGCCAGCAGCAATACTCGTGCTAGCACAGATACGCAGTATTTT.

The count of this clone is one. The rearrangement joins TRBV7-9 to TRBJ2-7; perhaps TRBD1 as D (5 bases). Trimming cost V 2 bases and J 1 base, with 9 bases left between them. Germline loops: CDR1 SEHNR, CDR2 FQNEAQ (reference sequence). The length of the CDR3 is 14 residues. The CDR3 region has the DNA TGTGCCAGCAGCTTACAGGGTACTTCCTACGAGCAGTACTTC. Amino acids: CASSLQGTSYEQYF. Complete variable domain (other parts from reference TRBV7-9 and TRBJ2-7): DTGVSQNPRHKITKRGQNVTFRCDPISEHNRLYWYRQTLGQGPEFLTYFQNEAQLEKSRLLSDRFSAERPKGSFSTLEIQRTEQGDSAMYLCASSLQGTSYEQYFGPGTRLTVT.

This clone was detected only a few times. V usage is TRBV1 and J usage is TRBJ1-1. TRBV1 is assigned pseudogene status. This CDR3 contains 16 residues. In DNA, the CDR3 is TGCACCAGCAGCCAAGATCGGGTCTCAACGTCCACTGAAGCTTTCTTT. Its translation: CTSSQDRVSTSTEAFF.

V is TRBV11-2 and J is TRBJ1-1; no clear D. This CDR3 comprises 15 residues. The ends were cut back, 6 bases at V and 0 bases at J, with 14 bases in the middle. Germline V CDR1 and CDR2: SGHAT, FQNNGV. The CDR3 region has the DNA TGTGCCAGCAGAGAACACCGGGGTATGAACACTGAAGCTTTCTTT. Translating gives CASREHRGMNTEAFF.

The chain recombines TRBV27 with TRBJ2-1; 10 bases line up with TRBD1. V shed 7 bases, J shed 6 bases, and the junction held 3 bases outside the gene matches. Per germline, CDR1 MNHEY and CDR2 SMNVEV (reference sequence). CDR3 size: 13 residues. The chain's CDR3 is CASKRTGGNEQFF. CDR3 nucleotide sequence: TGTGCCAGCAAACGGACAGGGGGCAATGAGCAGTTCTTC.

This clone was recorded once. V and J are TRBV6-1 and TRBJ1-5, with D hard to call. The germline V and J ends were trimmed by 11 bases and 4 bases, with 15 bases remaining between them. This CDR3 has 13 residues. Germline CDR1 and CDR2: MNHNS and SASEGT. The CDR3 DNA reads as TGTGCCGCCCTCCGGGGATTAAATCAGCCCCAGCATTTT. This translates into CAALRGLNQPQHF.

The chain has TRBV5-1 and TRBJ2-6; D not resolved. The CDR3 is 17 residues long. Germline loops: CDR1 SGHRS, CDR2 YFSETQ. V dropped 3 bases and J dropped 0 bases, with 13 bases sitting between them. The CDR3 protein is CASSSNSGISGANVLTF. The CDR3 nucleotides are TGCGCCAGCAGCTCGAATTCAGGTATCTCTGGGGCCAACGTCCTGACTTTC.

The V and J genes are TRBV5-6 and TRBJ1-1, with 8 nucleotides matching TRBD1. The CDR3 is 11 amino acids. With 3 bases clipped from V and 8 bases from J, the junction kept 0 bases outside the gene matches. From germline, CDR1 is SGHDT and CDR2 YYEEEE. CDR3 in amino acids: CASSYRGEAFF. CDR3 bases: TGTGCCAGCAGCTACAGGGGGGAAGCTTTCTTT.

A remark on this clone: Additional DNA sequences in this sample encode the identical CDR3. The CDR3 nucleotides are TGTGCCACCAGCAGGGACAGGGGTAACTATGGCTACACCTTC. This sequence encodes CATSRDRGNYGYTF. The chain carries TRBV15 and TRBJ1-2; TRBD1 matches at 9 bases. J lost 1 base, V lost 3 bases, and 0 bases had no gene match. In germline, CDR1 is LNHNV, CDR2 YYDKDF (reference sequence). CDR3 size: 14 residues. The entire variable domain, with the rest obtained from reference TRBV15 and TRBJ1-2, is as follows: DAMVIQNPRYQVTQFGKPVTLSCSQTLNHNVMYWYQQKSSQAPKLLFHYYDKDFNNEADTPDNFQSRRPNTSFCFLDIRSPGLGDTAMYLCATSRDRGNYGYTFGSGTRLTVV.

The CDR3 reads CASRRTGASGIGGQYF. CDR3 nucleotide sequence: TGTGCCAGCAGACGAACAGGGGCTAGCGGGATTGGGGGGCAGTACTTC. The gene calls are TRBV28 and TRBJ2-7; 9 bases align to TRBD2. The CDR3 extends over 16 amino acids. Trimming took 6 bases from V and 9 from J; bases not matched to a gene: 18. The germline gives CDR1 MDHEN, CDR2 SYDVKM. Based on the CDR3 plus reference TRBV28 and TRBJ2-7, the full variable domain is DVKVTQSSRYLVKRTGEKVFLECVQDMDHENMFWYRQDPGLGLRLIYFSYDVKMKEKGDIPEGYSVSREKKERFSLILESASTNQTSMYLCASRRTGASGIGGQYFGPGTRLTVT.

This clone has just a few counts. The chain is built from TRBV7-2 and TRBJ1-2; the match to TRBD1 covers 9 bases. Germline V lookup: CDR1 SGHTA, CDR2 FQGNSA. V gave up 5 bases and J gave up 4 bases; unmatched junction bases: 5. This CDR3 contains 14 residues. The CDR3 spells CASSRGDRAYGYTF. In DNA, the CDR3 is TGTGCCAGCAGCCGCGGGGACAGGGCCTATGGCTACACCTTC. The full variable domain, with the rest looked up from reference TRBV7-2 and TRBJ1-2, is GAGVSQSPSNKVTEKGKDVELRCDPISGHTALYWYRQSLGQGLEFLIYFQGNSAPDKSGLPSDRFSAERTGGSVSTLTIQRTQQEDSAVYLCASSRGDRAYGYTFGSGTRLTVV.

The gene calls are TRBV5-1 and TRBJ2-7, with D possibly being TRBD1 (5 bases). Germline V gene lookup returns CDR1 SGHRS and CDR2 YFSETQ. Trimming pared 3 bases from V and 2 bases from J, leaving 12 bases between. The CDR3 has 14 residues. CDR3 nucleotides: TGCGCCAGCAGCTCTGAGACAGCCCCCTACGAGCAGTACTTC. Translated: CASSSETAPYEQYF.

The rearrangement uses TRBV30 and TRBJ2-3; 7 bases fit TRBD1. Germline CDR1 and CDR2: GTSNPN and SVGIG (reference sequence). V shed 1 base and J 3 bases; nucleotides not matched to a gene: 4. The CDR3 spans 14 residues. DNA of the CDR3: TGTGCCTGGAGTGCGAGGGGGCGGACAGATACGCAGTATTTT. The encoded protein is CAWSARGRTDTQYF.

This clone occurred a few times. The chain has TRBV5-4 and TRBJ2-3, with D possibly matching TRBD1 (6 bases). The CDR3 length is 13 residues. Trimming pared 1 base from V and 6 bases from J, leaving 9 bases between. Germline CDR1 reads SGHNT; CDR2 reads YYREEE (reference sequence). For the CDR3, the DNA is TGTGCCAGCAGCTTGAACAGGGAGGATACGCAGTATTTT. Protein sequence: CASSLNREDTQYF. The full variable domain, in which reference TRBV5-4 and TRBJ2-3 provide the parts outside the CDR3, is ETGVTQSPTHLIKTRGQQVTLRCSSQSGHNTVSWYQQALGQGPQFIFQYYREEENGRGNFPPRFSGLQFPNYSSELNVNALELDDSALYLCASSLNREDTQYFGPGTRLTVL.